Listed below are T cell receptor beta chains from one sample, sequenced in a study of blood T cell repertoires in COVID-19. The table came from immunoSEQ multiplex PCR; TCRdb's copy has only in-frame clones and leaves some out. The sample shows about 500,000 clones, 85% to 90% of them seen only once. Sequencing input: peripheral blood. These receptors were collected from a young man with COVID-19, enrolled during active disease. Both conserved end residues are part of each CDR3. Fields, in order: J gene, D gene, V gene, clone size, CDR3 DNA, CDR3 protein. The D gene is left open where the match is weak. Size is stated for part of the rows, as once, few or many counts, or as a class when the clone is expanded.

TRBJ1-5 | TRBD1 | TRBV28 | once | TGTGCCAGCAGCCAGACAGGGGTGAGCAATCAGCCCCAGCATTTT | CASSQTGVSNQPQHF
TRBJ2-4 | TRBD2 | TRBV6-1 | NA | TGTGCCAGCAGTGAAGCAACTAGCGGGGCCAAAAACATTCAGTACTTC | CASSEATSGAKNIQYF
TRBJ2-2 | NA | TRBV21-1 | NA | TGTGCCAGCAGCAATTCCGGGACAGCAACTACCGGGGAGCTGTTTTTT | CASSNSGTATTGELFF
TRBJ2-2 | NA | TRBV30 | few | TGTGCCTGGACCCTCTCAGGGGCGGGGGCGAACACCGGGGAGCTGTTTTTT | CAWTLSGAGANTGELFF
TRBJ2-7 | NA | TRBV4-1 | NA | TGCGCCAGCAGCCAAGTGACTTACTCCTACGAGCAGTACTTC | CASSQVTYSYEQYF
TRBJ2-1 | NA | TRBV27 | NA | TGTGCCAGCAGTTTATCGGGGATTGCGGGGGAGCAGTTCTTC | CASSLSGIAGEQFF
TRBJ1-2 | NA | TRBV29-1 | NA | TGCAGCGCCGGAACGGGAGATTCGGACTACACCTTC | CSAGTGDSDYTF
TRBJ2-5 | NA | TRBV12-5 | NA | TGTGCTAGTGGTTTGTCAGTACAAGAGACCCAGTACTTC | CASGLSVQETQYF
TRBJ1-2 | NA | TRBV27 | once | TGTGCCAGCAGTTTAGGGCCAGGGGATGGCTACACCTTC | CASSLGPGDGYTF
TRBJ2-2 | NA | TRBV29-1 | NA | TGCAGCGTTGAAGTTGGGACTAACACCGGGGAGCTGTTTTTT | CSVEVGTNTGELFF
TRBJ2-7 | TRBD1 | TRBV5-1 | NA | TGCGCCAGCAGCCTAGGGACAGGAACCTACGAGCAGTACTTC | CASSLGTGTYEQYF
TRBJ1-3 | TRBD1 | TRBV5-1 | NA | TGCGCCAGCAGATTTGGGACAGGGGAGGATGGAAACACCATATATTTT | CASRFGTGEDGNTIYF
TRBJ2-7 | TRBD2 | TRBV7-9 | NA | TGTGCCAGCAGCTTGGGACTAGCGGACGAGCAGTACTTC | CASSLGLADEQYF
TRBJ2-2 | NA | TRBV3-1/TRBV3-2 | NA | TGTGCCAGCAGGCTAGAAATTACCGGGGAGCTGTTTTTT | CASRLEITGELFF
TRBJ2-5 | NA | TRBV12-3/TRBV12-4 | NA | TGTGCCAGCAGTAGGGATTGGGGCGAGACCCAGTACTTC | CASSRDWGETQYF
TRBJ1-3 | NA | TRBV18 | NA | TGTGCCAGCTCACCACCGAGTCTCCGGGGGGCCGGTGGAAACACCATATATTTT | CASSPPSLRGAGGNTIYF
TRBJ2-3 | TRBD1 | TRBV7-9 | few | TGTGCCAGCAGCTTAGGCAGGGGGCTGACAGATACGCAGTATTTT | CASSLGRGLTDTQYF
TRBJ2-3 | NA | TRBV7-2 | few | TGTGCCAGCAGCTTGAATCACATTTATACGCAGTATTTT | CASSLNHIYTQYF
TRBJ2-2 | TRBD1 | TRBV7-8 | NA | TGTGCCAGCAGGCACAGGGGATCTGGGGAGCTGTTTTTT | CASRHRGSGELFF
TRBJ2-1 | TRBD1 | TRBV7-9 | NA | TGTGCCAGCAGCTTAGTAACAGGGGACCACAATGAGCAGTTCTTC | CASSLVTGDHNEQFF
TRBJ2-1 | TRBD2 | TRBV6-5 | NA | TGTGCCAGCAGTCTAGCGGGGAATGAGCAGTTCTTC | CASSLAGNEQFF
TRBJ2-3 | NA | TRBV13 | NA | TGTGCCAGCAGCCGACCGGGGTCGGAGATAGCAGATACGCAGTATTTT | CASSRPGSEIADTQYF